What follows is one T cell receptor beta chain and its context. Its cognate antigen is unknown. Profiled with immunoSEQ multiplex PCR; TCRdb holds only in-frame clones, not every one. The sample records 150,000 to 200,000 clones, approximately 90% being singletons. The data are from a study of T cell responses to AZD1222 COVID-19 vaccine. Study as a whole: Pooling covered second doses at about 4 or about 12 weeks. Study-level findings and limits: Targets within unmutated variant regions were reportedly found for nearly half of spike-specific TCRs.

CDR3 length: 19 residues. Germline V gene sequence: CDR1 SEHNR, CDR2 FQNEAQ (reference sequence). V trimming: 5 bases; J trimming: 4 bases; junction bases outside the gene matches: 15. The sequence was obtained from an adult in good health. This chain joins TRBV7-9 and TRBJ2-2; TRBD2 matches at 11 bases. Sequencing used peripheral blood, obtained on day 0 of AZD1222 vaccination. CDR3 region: CASSPRLAGTSGGTGELFF. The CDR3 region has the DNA TGTGCCAGCAGCCCCCGACTAGCGGGGACAAGCGGGGGCACCGGGGAGCTGTTTTTT.